These T cell receptor beta chains were read from a single sample in a study of blood T cell repertoires in COVID-19. The repertoire was sequenced with immunoSEQ multiplex PCR; TCRdb's copy has only in-frame clones and lacks some. The table includes 200,000 to 250,000 clones, around 87% detected once. The sequenced sample consisted of peripheral blood. The receptors were gathered from a man aged 55 to 70 who had recovered from COVID-19. CDR3s include the opening cysteine and the closing phenylalanine or tryptophan. Fields, in order: V gene, D gene, clone size, J gene, CDR3 DNA, CDR3 protein. D genes are given only for firm matches. Rows may omit the clone size; those that give it use once, few, many or a size class.

TRBV7-9	TRBD1	-	TRBJ1-1	TGTGCCACCGCGGACAGGACCACTGAAGCTTTCTTT	CATADRTTEAFF
TRBV10-3	-	-	TRBJ1-2	TGTGCCATCAGTGAGTCGTCACAGAACTATGGCTACACCTTC	CAISESSQNYGYTF
TRBV4-2	-	once	TRBJ2-5	TGTGCCAGCAGCCAAGGGGCAAGCAAAGAGACCCAGTACTTC	CASSQGASKETQYF
TRBV19	TRBD2	-	TRBJ2-3	TGTGCCAGTAGTATAGGACTAGCCAACACAGATACGCAGTATTTT	CASSIGLANTDTQYF
TRBV11-2	-	-	TRBJ2-7	TGTGCCAGCACCACCCTGATAGACTACGAGCAGTACTTC	CASTTLIDYEQYF
TRBV14	-	once	TRBJ1-2	TGTGCCAGCAGTCTTCAAGTCGGCTATGGCTACACCTTC	CASSLQVGYGYTF
TRBV18	-	-	TRBJ1-1	TGTGCCAGCTCACCGGGGCAGGGGAGTAACACTGAAGCTTTCTTT	CASSPGQGSNTEAFF
TRBV28	TRBD1	few	TRBJ2-7	TGTGCCAGCAGTTTAAACCCGGGACAGGGGATCTACGAGCAGTACTTC	CASSLNPGQGIYEQYF
TRBV2	-	-	TRBJ1-2	TGTGCCAGCAGTGAAATGGGGGCTGGGGGCTACACCTTC	CASSEMGAGGYTF
TRBV5-1	TRBD1	once	TRBJ1-6	TGCGCCAGCAGCTCCGGACAGGGAACTTCACCCCTCCACTTT	CASSSGQGTSPLHF
TRBV5-1	TRBD2	-	TRBJ2-7	TGCGCCAGCAGCTCACTAGCGGGAGGGTCCGCCTACGAGCAGTACTTC	CASSSLAGGSAYEQYF
TRBV9	-	-	TRBJ2-1	TGTGCCAGCAGCACAGAGGGACTCCTACAATTGGGTGAGCAGTTCTTC	CASSTEGLLQLGEQFF
TRBV3-1/TRBV3-2	-	-	TRBJ2-2	TGTGCCAGCAGCCAAAACAGGGTAACCGGGGAGCTGTTTTTT	CASSQNRVTGELFF
TRBV10-2	TRBD2	-	TRBJ2-1	TGCGCCAGCAGGCTAGCGGGAGGAGAATACAATGAGCAGTTCTTC	CASRLAGGEYNEQFF
TRBV19	TRBD1	-	TRBJ1-2	TGTGCCAGTAGGACCGGGACAGCAAGAGGCTACACCTTC	CASRTGTARGYTF
TRBV6-5	-	-	TRBJ1-2	TGTGCCAGCAGTACGGCAGGATCTAACTATGGCTACACCTTC	CASSTAGSNYGYTF
TRBV7-2	TRBD2	-	TRBJ2-5	TGTGCCAGCAGCTTAATGGCGGGGGGTCAAGAGACCCAGTACTTC	CASSLMAGGQETQYF
TRBV6-5	-	-	TRBJ2-7	TGTGCCAGCAGTCCGGGGTTTGGCGAGCAGTACTTC	CASSPGFGEQYF
TRBV19	-	-	TRBJ1-4	TGTGCCAGTACGGTAGACACCGCAACTAATGAAAAACTGTTTTTT	CASTVDTATNEKLFF
TRBV9	TRBD1	once	TRBJ1-3	TGTGCCAGCAGCCCCTTAGGGGGACAGGGGATCGGAAACACCATATATTTT	CASSPLGGQGIGNTIYF
TRBV24-1	-	once	TRBJ1-2	TGTGCCACCAGTGATCTTTGGACCTCCGGCGGGGGCTACACCTTC	CATSDLWTSGGGYTF
TRBV6-1	-	-	TRBJ2-4	TGTGCCAGCAGTGAGGCCCTCGCCAGCGCCATTCAGTACTTC	CASSEALASAIQYF
TRBV24-1	-	-	TRBJ2-5	TGTGCCACCAGTGACGGACTTGGAAAGACCCAGTACTTC	CATSDGLGKTQYF
TRBV6-5	-	-	TRBJ1-5	TGTGCCAGCAGACCCGGACAGTCAGAGGGACCCCAGCATTTT	CASRPGQSEGPQHF
TRBV6-2/TRBV6-3	-	-	TRBJ2-1	TGTGCCAGCAGTCCACCCGGCCGGGCGGGGCGGTTCTTC	CASSPPGRAGRFF
TRBV11-2	-	-	TRBJ2-2	TGTGCCAGCGGACAGCGGGGAATCACCGGGGAGCTGTTTTTT	CASGQRGITGELFF
TRBV18	TRBD1	-	TRBJ2-3	TGTGCCAGCACCGGGACAGGGGCAGATACGCAGTATTTT	CASTGTGADTQYF
TRBV10-3	TRBD1	once	TRBJ1-6	TGTGCCATCAGCAACAGGGGAGGATCCTATAATTCACCCCTCCACTTT	CAISNRGGSYNSPLHF
TRBV5-1	TRBD1	-	TRBJ1-4	TGCGCCAGCAGATCGGACAGGATTGAAAAACTGTTTTTT	CASRSDRIEKLFF
TRBV5-6	-	-	TRBJ2-1	TGTGCCAGCAGCCTACTGTTGGAGCAGTTCTTC	CASSLLLEQFF
TRBV28	-	-	TRBJ1-5	TGTGCCAGCAGACCCCTACTGAACAATCAGCCCCAGCATTTT	CASRPLLNNQPQHF
TRBV28	-	-	TRBJ2-2	TGTGCCAGCAGTTCCGCGGACTACGCGAACACCGGGGAGCTGTTTTTT	CASSSADYANTGELFF
TRBV19	-	-	TRBJ2-5	TGTGCCAGTAGTAGAAGGGGACTCCAAGAGACCCAGTACTTC	CASSRRGLQETQYF
TRBV27	-	-	TRBJ1-2	TGTGCCAGCAGTTTATCGTCGGGGGGTTCTGGCTACACCTTC	CASSLSSGGSGYTF
TRBV29-1	-	-	TRBJ2-2	TGCAGCGTTCTCCAGGCGTCAGCCGGGGAGCTGTTTTTT	CSVLQASAGELFF
TRBV24-1	TRBD1	-	TRBJ2-3	TGTGCCACCAGTGCCAAGGGCCGGGACAGGGGGCTGTCTTCGCCGGATACGCAGTATTTT	CATSAKGRDRGLSSPDTQYF
TRBV6-5	-	-	TRBJ2-3	TGTGCCAGCAGGGTTCGGGTTACAGATACGCAGTATTTT	CASRVRVTDTQYF
TRBV12-3/TRBV12-4	-	-	TRBJ1-2	TGTGCCAGCAGTCTAAACAGCTATGGCTACACCTTC	CASSLNSYGYTF
TRBV7-2	TRBD2	-	TRBJ2-1	TGTGCCAGCAGCGGGCTAGCGGGCTATGAGCAGTTCTTC	CASSGLAGYEQFF
TRBV19	-	-	TRBJ2-7	TGTGCCAGTAGTATAGTTGGAGGGGCAACCTACGAGCAGTACTTC	CASSIVGGATYEQYF
TRBV18	TRBD2	-	TRBJ2-5	TGTGCCAGCTCACCACAAGCGGGAGTAGAGACCCAGTACTTC	CASSPQAGVETQYF
TRBV30	TRBD2	-	TRBJ2-5	TGTGCCTGGGACGCTAGCGGGATCCAAGAGACCCAGTACTTC	CAWDASGIQETQYF
TRBV28	-	-	TRBJ2-5	TGTGCCAGCAGGACCGGGACAAAAGAGACCCAGTACTTC	CASRTGTKETQYF